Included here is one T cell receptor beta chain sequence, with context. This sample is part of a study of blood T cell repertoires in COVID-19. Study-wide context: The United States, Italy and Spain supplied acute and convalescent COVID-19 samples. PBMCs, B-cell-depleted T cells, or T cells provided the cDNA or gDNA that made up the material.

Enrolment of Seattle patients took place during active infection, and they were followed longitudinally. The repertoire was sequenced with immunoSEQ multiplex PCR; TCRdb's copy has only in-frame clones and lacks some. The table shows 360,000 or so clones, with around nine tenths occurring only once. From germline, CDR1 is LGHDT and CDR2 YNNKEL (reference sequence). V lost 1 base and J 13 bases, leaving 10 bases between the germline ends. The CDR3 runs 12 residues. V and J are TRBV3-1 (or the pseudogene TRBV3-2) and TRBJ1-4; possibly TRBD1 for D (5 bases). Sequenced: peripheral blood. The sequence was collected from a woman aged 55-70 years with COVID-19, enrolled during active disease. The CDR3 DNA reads TGTGCCAGCAGCCAAGGGGGGGGTTCACTGTTTTTT. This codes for CASSQGGGSLFF.